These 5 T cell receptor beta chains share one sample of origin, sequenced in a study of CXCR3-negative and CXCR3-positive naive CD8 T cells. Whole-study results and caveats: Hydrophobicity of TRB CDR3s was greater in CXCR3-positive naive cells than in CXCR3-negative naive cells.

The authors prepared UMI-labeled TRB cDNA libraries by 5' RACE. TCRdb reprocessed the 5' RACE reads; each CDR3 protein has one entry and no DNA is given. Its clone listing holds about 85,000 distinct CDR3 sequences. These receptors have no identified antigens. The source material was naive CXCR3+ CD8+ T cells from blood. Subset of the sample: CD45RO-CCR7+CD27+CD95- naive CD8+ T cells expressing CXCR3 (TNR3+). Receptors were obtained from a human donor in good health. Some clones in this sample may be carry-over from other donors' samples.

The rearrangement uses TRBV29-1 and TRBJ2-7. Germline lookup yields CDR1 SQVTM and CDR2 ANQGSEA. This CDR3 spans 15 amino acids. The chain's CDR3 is CSVEDGQQGPYEQYF.

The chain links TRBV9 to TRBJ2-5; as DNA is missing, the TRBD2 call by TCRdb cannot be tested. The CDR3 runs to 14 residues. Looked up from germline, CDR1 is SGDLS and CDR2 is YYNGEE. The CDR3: CASASGRAVETQYF.

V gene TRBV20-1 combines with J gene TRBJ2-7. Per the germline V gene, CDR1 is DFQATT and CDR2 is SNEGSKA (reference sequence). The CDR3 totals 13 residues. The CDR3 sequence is CSARDVPDYEQYF.

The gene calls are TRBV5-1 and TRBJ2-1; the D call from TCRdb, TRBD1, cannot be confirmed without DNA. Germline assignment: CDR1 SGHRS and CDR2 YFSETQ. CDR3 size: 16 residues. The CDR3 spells CASSLVGRGPRNEQFF. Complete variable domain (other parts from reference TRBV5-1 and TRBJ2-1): KAGVTQTPRYLIKTRGQQVTLSCSPISGHRSVSWYQQTPGQGLQFLFEYFSETQRNKGNFPGRFSGRQFSNSRSEMNVSTLELGDSALYLCASSLVGRGPRNEQFFGPGTRLTVL.

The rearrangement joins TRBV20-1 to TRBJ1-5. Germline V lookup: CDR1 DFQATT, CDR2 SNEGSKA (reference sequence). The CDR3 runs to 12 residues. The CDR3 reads CSAEISNQPQHF.